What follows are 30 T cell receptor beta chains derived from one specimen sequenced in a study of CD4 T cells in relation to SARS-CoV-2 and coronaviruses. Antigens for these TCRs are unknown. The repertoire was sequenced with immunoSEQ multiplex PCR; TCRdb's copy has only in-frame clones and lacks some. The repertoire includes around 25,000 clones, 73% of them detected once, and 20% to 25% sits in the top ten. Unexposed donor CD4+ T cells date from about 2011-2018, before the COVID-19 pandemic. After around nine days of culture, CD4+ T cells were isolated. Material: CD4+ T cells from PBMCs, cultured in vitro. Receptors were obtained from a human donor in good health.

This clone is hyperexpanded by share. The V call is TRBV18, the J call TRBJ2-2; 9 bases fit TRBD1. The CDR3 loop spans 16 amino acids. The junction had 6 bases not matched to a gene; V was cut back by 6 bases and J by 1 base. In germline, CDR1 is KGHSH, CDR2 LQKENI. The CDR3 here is CASSQGTGRNTGELFF. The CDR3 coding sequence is TGTGCCAGCTCCCAGGGGACAGGGAGGAACACCGGGGAGCTGTTTTTT.

The CDR3 loop is CASHPDSSSGANVLTF. The CDR3, as DNA: TGTGCCAGCCACCCGGACAGTTCCTCTGGGGCCAACGTCCTGACTTTC. This chain connects TRBV19 to TRBJ2-6; possible D gene TRBD1, 6 bases. The V end was cut by 9 bases, the J end by 0 bases, with 15 bases between. Germline V gives CDR1 LNHDA, CDR2 SQIVND (reference sequence). This CDR3 spans 16 amino acids.

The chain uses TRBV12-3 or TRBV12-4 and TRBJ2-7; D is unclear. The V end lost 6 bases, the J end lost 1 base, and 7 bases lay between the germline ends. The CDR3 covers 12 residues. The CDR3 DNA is TGTGCCAGCAGCATGCGTTCCTACGAGCAGTACTTC. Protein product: CASSMRSYEQYF.

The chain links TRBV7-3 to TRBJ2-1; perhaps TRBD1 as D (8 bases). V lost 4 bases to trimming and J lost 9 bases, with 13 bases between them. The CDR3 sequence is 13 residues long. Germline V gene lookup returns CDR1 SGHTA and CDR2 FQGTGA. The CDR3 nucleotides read TGTGCCAGCAGCTATAACAGGGGGGGTGAGCAGTTCTTC. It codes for CASSYNRGGEQFF.

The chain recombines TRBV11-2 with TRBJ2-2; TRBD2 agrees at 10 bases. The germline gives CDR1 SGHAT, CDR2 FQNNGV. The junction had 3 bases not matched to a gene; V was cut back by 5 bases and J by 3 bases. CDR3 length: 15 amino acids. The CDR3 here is CASSELAGYTGELFF. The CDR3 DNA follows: TGTGCCAGCAGCGAACTAGCGGGATACACCGGGGAGCTGTTTTTT.

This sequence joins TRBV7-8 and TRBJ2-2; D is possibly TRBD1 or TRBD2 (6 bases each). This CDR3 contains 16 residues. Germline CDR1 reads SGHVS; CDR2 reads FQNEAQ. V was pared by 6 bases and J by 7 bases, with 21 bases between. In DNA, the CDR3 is TGTGCCAGCAGTCTATGGTCCGGGGGCGCGGGCGGGGAGCTGTTTTTT. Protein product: CASSLWSGGAGGELFF.

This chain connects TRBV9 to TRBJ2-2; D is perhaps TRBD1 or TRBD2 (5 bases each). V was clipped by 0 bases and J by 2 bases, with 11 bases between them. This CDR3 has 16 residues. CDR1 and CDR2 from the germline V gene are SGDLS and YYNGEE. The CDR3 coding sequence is TGTGCCAGCAGCGTAGCCGGGACCCAAAACACCGGGGAGCTGTTTTTT. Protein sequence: CASSVAGTQNTGELFF.

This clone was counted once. The CDR3 spells CASSQGGRGAKTQYF. The CDR3 bases are TGCGCCAGCAGCCAAGGGGGGCGGGGGGCAAAGACCCAGTACTTC. The chain is built from TRBV4-3 and TRBJ2-5; 8 nucleotides agree with TRBD2. CDR1 and CDR2 (germline): LGHNA, YSLEER. The CDR3 consists of 15 residues. The V and J ends lost 1 base and 6 bases, in that order; junction bases with no gene match: 7.

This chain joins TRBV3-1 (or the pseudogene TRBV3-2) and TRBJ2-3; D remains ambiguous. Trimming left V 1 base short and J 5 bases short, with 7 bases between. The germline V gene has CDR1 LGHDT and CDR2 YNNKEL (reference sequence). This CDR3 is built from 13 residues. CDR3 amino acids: CASSQGLLDTQYF. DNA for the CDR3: TGTGCCAGCAGCCAAGGCCTCTTAGATACGCAGTATTTT.

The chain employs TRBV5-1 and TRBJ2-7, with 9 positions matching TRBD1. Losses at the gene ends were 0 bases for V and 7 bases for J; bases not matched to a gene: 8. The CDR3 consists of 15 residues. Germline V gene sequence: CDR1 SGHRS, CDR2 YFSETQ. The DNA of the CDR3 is TGCGCCAGCAGCTTGGTTCGACAGGGGGTGAGTGAGCAGTACTTC. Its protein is CASSLVRQGVSEQYF.

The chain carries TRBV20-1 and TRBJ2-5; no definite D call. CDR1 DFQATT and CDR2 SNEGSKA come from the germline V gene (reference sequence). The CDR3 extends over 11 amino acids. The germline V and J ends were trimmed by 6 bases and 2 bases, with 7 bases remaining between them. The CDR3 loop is CSAIIQETQYF. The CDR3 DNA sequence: TGCAGTGCAATAATACAAGAGACCCAGTACTTC.

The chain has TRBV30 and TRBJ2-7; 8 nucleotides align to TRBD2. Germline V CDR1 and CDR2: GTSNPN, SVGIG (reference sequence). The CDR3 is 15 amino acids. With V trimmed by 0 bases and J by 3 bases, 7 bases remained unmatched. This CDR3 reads CAWSVPGLGLYEQYF. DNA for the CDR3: TGTGCCTGGAGTGTACCGGGACTAGGACTCTACGAGCAGTACTTC.

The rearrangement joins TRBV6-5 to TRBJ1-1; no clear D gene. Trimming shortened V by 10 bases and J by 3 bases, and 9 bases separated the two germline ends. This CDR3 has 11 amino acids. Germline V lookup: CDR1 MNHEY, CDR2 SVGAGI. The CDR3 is CATLGDTEAFF. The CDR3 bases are TGTGCCACCCTCGGAGACACTGAAGCTTTCTTT.

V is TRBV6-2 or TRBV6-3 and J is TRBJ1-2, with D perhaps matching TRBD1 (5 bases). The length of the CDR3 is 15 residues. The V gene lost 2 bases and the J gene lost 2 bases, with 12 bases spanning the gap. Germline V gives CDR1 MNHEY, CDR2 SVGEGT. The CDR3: CASSYTGELNYGYTF. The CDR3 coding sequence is TGTGCCAGCAGTTACACAGGAGAACTAAACTATGGCTACACCTTC.

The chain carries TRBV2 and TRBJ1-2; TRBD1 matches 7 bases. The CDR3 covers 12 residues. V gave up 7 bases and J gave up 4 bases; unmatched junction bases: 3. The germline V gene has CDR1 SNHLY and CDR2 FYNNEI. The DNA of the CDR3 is TGTGCCAGCATGGGACAGAGCTATGGCTACACCTTC. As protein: CASMGQSYGYTF.

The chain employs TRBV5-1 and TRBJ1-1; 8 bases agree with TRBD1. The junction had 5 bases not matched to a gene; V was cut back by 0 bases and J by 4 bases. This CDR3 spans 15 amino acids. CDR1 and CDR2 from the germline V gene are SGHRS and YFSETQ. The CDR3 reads CASSLEVTGVTEAFF. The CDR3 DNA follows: TGCGCCAGCAGCTTGGAGGTGACAGGGGTCACTGAAGCTTTCTTT.

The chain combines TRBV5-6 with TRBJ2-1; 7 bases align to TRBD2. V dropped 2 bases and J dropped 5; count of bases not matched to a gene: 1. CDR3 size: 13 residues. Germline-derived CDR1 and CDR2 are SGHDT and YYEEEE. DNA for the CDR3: TGTGCCAGCAGCTTAGGGACTAACAATGAGCAGTTCTTC. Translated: CASSLGTNNEQFF.

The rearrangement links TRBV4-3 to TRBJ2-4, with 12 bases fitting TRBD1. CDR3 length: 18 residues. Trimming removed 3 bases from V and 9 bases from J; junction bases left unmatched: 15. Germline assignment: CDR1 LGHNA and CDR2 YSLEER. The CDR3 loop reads CASSHSVRGQGARGIQYF. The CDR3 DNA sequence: TGCGCCAGCAGCCATTCAGTTAGGGGACAGGGGGCGCGCGGCATTCAGTACTTC.

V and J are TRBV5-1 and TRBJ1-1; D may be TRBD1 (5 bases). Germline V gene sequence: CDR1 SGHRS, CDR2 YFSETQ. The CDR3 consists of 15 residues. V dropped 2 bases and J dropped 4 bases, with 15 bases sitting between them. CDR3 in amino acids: CASSLNVGGGTEAFF. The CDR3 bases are TGCGCCAGCAGCTTAAACGTAGGTGGGGGCACTGAAGCTTTCTTT.

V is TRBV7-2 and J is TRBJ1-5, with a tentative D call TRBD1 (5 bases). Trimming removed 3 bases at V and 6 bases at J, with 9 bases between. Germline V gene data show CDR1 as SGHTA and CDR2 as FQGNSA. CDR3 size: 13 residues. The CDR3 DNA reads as TGTGCCAGCAGCTTGTTCGGGGCTCAGCCCCAGCATTTT. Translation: CASSLFGAQPQHF.

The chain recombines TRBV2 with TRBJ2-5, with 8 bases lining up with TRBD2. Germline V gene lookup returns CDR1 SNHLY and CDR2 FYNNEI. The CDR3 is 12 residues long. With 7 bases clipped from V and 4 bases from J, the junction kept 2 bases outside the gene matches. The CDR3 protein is CASTGGGETQYF. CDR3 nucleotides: TGTGCCAGCACGGGGGGGGGAGAGACCCAGTACTTC.

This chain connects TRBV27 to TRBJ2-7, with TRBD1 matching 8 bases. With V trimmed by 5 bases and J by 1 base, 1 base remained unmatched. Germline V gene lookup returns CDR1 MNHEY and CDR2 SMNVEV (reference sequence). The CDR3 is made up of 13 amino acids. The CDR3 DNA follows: TGTGCCAGCAGTCGACAGGGGTCCTACGAGCAGTACTTC. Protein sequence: CASSRQGSYEQYF.

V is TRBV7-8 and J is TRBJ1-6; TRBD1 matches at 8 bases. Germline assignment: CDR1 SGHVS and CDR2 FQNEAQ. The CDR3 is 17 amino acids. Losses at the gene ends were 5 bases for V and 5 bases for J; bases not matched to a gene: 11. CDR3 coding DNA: TGTGCCAGCAGCACTGCGGTGGGGGGACAGGATAATTCACCCCTCCACTTT. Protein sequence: CASSTAVGGQDNSPLHF.

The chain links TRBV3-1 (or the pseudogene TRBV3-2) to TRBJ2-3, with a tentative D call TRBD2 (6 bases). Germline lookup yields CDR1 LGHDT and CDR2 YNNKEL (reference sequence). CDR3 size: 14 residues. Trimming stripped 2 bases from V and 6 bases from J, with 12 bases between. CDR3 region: CASSQLRAGDTQYF. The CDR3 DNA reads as TGTGCCAGCAGCCAACTCCGGGCGGGGGATACGCAGTATTTT.

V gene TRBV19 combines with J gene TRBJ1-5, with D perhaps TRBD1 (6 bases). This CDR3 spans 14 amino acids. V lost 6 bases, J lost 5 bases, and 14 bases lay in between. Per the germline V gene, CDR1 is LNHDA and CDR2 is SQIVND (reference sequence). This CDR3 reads CASSQRGGDQPQHF. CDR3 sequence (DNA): TGTGCCAGTAGCCAGAGGGGGGGAGATCAGCCCCAGCATTTT.

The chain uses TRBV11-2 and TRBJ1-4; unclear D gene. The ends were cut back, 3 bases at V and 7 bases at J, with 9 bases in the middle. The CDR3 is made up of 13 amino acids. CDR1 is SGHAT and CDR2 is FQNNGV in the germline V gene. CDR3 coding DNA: TGTGCCAGCAGCTTGACCCTGGTTGAAAAACTGTTTTTT. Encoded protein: CASSLTLVEKLFF.

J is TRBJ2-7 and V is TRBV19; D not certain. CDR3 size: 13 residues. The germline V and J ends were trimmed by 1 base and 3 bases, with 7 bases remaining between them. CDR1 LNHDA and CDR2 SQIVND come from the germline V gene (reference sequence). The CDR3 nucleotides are TGTGCCAGTAGTATAGGTACGGGCTACGAGCAGTACTTC. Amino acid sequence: CASSIGTGYEQYF.

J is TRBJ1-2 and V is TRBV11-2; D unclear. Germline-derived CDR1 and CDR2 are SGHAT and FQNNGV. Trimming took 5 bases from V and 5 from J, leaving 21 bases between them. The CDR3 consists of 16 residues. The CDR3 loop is CASSPFDATVYYGYTF. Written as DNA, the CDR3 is TGTGCCAGCAGCCCCTTTGACGCGACCGTCTATTATGGCTACACCTTC.

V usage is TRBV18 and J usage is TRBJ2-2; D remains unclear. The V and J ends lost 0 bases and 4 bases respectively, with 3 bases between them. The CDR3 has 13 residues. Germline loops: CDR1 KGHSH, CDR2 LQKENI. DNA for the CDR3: TGTGCCAGCTCACCACCGGTCACCGGGGAGCTGTTTTTT. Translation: CASSPPVTGELFF.

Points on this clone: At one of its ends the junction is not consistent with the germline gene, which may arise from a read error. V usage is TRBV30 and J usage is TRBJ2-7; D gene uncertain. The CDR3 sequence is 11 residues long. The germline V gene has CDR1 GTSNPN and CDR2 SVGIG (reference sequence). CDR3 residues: CAWSVGKGLSF. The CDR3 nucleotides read TGTGCCTGGAGTGTAGGGAAGGGATTATCCTTC. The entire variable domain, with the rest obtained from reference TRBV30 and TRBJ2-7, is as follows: SQTIHQWPATLVQPVGSPLSLECTVEGTSNPNLYWYRQAAGRGLQLLFYSVGIGQISSEVPQNLSASRPQDRQFILSSKKLLLSDSGFYLCAWSVGKGLSFGPGTRLTVT.